This T cell receptor (beta chain) was captured in a study of T-cell memory formation after mild COVID-19. Study conclusions and caveats: A second wave expanding day 15 to 37 was CD4+-biased; contracting clones were balanced. Shrinking CD4+ clones resided mostly in CM and EM, and CD8+ ones in EMRA. Some SARS-CoV-2-responding clones were already detected in memory before infection.

V trimming: 2 bases; J trimming: 0 bases; junction bases outside the gene matches: 7. CDR1 is SGDLS, CDR2 YYNGEE, per germline. This CDR3 has 16 residues. Each CDR3 protein gets one entry after TCRdb re-called the 5' RACE reads with MiXCR. Of 450,000 to 650,000 distinct CDR3 sequences listed, roughly 22% are singletons. Details on this clonotype: Its antigen is not identified.

What was sequenced was PBMCs or a T cell subset sorted from them (not recorded which). The sequence was obtained from an adult woman who had mild COVID-19 (a few samples of this study predate the infection). Cell type and time point are not known. The J gene is TRBJ1-1, the V gene TRBV9; TRBD1 aligns across 7 bases. Here the CDR3 reads CASSVLSGGMNTEAFF. CDR3 coding DNA: TGTGCCAGCAGCGTGTTGTCAGGGGGGATGAACACTGAAGCTTTCTTT.